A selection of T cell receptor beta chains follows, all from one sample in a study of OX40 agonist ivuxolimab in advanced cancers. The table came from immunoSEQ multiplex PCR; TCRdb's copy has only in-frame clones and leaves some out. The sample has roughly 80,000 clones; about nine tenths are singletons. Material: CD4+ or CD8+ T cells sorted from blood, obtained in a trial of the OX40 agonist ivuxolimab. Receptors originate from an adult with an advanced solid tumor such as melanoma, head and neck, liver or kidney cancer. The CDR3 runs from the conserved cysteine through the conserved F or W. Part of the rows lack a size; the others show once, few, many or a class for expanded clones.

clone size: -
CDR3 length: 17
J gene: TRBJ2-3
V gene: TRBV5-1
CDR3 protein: CASSLAKTGGTGDTQYF

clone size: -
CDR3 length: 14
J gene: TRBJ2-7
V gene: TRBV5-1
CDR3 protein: CASKPGGSSYEQYF

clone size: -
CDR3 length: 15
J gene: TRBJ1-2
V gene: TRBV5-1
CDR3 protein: CASSSSTGANYGYTF

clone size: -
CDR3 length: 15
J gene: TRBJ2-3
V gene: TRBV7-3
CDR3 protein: CASSLDSGGRDTQYF

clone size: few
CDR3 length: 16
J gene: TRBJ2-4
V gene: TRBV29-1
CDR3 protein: CSVELTSGSVGNIQYF

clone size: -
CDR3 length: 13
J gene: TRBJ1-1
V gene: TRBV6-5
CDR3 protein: CASSYGERTEAFF

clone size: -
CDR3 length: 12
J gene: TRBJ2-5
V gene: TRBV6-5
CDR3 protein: CASSTAGETQYF

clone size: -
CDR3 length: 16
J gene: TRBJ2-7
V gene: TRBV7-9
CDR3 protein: CAISGLAGPRSYEQYF

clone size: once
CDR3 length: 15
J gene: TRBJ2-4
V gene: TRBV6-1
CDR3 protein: CASMPGGLAKNIQYF

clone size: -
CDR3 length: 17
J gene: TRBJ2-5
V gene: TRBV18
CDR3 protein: CASSQGTGGRQGETQYF

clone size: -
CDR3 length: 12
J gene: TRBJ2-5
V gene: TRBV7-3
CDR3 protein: CASSLVEGTQYF

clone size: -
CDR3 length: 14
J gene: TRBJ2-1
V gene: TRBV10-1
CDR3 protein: CASSESGTPNEQFF

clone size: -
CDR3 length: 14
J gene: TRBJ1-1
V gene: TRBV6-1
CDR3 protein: CASSDRGGRSNAFF

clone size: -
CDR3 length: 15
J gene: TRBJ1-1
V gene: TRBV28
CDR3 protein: CASTIGGGMNTEAFF

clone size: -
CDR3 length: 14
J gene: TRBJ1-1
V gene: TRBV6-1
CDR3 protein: CASSEAGLGTEAFF

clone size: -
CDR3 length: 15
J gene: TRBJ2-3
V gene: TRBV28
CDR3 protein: CASSVTTGDTDTQYF

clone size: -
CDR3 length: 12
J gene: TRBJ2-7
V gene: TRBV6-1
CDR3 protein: CASSWGAYEQYF

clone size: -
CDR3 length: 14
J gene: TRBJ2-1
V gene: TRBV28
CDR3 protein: CASNAGGPYNEQFF

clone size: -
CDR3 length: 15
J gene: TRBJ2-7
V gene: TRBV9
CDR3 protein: CASSVVDRAPYEQYF

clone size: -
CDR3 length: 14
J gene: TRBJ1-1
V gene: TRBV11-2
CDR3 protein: CASSREGRNTEAFF

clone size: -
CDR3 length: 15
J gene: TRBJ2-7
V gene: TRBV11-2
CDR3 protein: CASSSDNRGRPEQYF

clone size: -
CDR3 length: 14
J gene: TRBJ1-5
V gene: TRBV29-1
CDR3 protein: CSVNCSVSNQPQHF

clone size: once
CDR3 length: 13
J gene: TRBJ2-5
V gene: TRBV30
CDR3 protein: CAWGKVIQETQYF

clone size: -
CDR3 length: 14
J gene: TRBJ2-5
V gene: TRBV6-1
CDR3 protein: CASSPTGIRETQYF

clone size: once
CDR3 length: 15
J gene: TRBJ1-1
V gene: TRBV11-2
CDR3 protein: CASSSTQGRGTEAFF

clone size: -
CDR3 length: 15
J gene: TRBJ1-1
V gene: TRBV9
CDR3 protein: CASSVATDRNTEAFF

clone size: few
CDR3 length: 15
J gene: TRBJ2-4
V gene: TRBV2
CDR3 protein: CASSPGLGAKNIQYF

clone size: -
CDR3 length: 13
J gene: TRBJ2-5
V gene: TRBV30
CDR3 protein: CAWKSSWQETQYF

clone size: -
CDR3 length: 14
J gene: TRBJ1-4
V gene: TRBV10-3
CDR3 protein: CAISDRNVDEKLFF

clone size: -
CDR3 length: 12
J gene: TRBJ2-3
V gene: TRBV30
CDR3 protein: CAWSPHTDTQYF

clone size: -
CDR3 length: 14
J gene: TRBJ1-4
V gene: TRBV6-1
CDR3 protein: CASSRQASGEKLFF

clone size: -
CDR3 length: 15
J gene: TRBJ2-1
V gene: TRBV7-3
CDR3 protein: CASSLRPGGGDEQFF

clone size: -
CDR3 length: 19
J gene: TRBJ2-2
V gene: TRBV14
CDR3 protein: CASSPPSTSGRAGTGELFF

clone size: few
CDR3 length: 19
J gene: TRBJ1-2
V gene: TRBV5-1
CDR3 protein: CASSQVVVRGGTGTYGYTF

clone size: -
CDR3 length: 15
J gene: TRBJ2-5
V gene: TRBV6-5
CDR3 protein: CASSVSGGAQETQYF

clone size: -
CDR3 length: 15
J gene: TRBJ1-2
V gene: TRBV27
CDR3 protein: CASSPRRELRYGYTF

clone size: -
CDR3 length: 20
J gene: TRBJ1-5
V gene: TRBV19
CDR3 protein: CASSTRPKSIGAHSNQPQHF

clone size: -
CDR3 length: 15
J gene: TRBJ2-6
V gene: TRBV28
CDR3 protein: CASSLRSSGANVLTF

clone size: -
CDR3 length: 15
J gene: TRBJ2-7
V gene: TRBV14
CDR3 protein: CASSQLAGRVAEQYF

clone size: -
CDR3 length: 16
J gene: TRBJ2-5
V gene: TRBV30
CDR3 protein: CAWTQSWGVVEETQYF

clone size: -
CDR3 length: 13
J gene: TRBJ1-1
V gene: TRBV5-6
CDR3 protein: CASTGTQNTEAFF

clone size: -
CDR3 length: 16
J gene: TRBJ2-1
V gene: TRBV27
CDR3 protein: CASSLPGTSGSNEQFF

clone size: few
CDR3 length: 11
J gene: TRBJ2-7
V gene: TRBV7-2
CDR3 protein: CASSLEDEQYF

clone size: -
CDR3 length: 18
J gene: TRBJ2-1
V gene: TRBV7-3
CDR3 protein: CASSLTTSGSLEFREQFF

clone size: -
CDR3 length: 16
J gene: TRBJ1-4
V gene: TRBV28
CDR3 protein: CASIPAGTGSNEKLFF